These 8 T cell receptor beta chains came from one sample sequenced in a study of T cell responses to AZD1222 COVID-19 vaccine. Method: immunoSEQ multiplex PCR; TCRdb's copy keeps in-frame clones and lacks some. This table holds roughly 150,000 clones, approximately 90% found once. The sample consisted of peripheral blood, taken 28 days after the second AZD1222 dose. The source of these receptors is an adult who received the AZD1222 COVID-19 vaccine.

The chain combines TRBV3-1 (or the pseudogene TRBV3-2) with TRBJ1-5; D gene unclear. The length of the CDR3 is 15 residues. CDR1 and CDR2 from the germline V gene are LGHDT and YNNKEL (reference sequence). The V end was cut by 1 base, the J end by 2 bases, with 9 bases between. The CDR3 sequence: CASSQAGPGNQPQHF. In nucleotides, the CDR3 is TGTGCCAGCAGCCAAGCCGGGCCTGGCAATCAGCCCCAGCATTTT.

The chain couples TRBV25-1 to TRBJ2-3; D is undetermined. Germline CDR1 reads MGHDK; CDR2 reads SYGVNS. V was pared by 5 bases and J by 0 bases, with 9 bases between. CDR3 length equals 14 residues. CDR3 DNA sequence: TGTGCCAGCAGTTTCGAAACTAGCACAGATACGCAGTATTTT. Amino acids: CASSFETSTDTQYF.

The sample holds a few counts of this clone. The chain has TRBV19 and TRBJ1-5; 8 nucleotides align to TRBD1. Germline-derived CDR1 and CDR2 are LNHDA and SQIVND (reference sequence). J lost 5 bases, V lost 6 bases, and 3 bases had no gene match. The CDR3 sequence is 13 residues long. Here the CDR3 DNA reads TGTGCCAGTAGCCCGACAGGGGATCAGCCCCAGCATTTT. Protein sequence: CASSPTGDQPQHF.

CDR3 DNA: TGTGCCAGCAGTGCACGGGACCCGGCGCTATATAGCAATCAGCCCCAGCATTTT. It is translated as CASSARDPALYSNQPQHF. This chain links TRBV6-1 with TRBJ1-5, with TRBD1 as a possible D gene (5 bases). Germline V lookup: CDR1 MNHNS, CDR2 SASEGT. Deletions cut 4 bases from V and 0 bases from J, with 19 bases between. The CDR3 is made up of 18 amino acids.

CDR3 sequence (DNA): TGCGCCAGCAGCCCACGGGAGGGGTATGGCTACACCTTC. Translation gives CASSPREGYGYTF. The J gene is TRBJ1-2, the V gene TRBV5-1; possible D gene TRBD1, 5 bases. This CDR3 has 13 residues. Germline CDR1 SGHRS, CDR2 YFSETQ. V shed 4 bases and J shed 5 bases, with 12 bases lying between them. Full variable domain (remainder filled in from reference TRBV5-1 and TRBJ1-2): KAGVTQTPRYLIKTRGQQVTLSCSPISGHRSVSWYQQTPGQGLQFLFEYFSETQRNKGNFPGRFSGRQFSNSRSEMNVSTLELGDSALYLCASSPREGYGYTFGSGTRLTVV.

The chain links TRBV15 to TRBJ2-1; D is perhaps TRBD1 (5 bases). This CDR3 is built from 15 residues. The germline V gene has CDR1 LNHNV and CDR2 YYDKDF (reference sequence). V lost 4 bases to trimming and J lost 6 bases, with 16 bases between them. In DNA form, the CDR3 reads TGTGCCACCAGCATCTACCAGGGTCTTAGCAATGAGCAGTTCTTC. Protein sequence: CATSIYQGLSNEQFF.

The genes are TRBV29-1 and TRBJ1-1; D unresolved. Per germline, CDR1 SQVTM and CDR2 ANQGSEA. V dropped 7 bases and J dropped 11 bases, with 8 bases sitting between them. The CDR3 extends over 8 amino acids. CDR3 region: CSGVYAFF. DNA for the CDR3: TGCAGCGGCGTCTATGCTTTCTTT.

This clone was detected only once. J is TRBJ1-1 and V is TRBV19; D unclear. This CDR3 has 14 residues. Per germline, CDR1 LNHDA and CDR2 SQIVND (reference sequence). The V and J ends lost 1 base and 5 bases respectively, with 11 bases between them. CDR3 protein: CASSIAGPWTEAFF. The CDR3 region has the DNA TGTGCCAGTAGTATAGCCGGACCTTGGACTGAAGCTTTCTTT.